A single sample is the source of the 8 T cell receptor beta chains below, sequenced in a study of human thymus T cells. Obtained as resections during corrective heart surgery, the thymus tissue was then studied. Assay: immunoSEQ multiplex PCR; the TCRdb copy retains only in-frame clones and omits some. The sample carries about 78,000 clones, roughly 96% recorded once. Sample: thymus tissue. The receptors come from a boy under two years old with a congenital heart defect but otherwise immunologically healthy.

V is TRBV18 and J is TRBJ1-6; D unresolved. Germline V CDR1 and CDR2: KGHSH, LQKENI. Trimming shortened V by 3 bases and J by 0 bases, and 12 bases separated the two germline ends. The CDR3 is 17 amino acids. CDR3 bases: TGTGCCAGCTCACCCGAAACAACGAGCTCCTATAATTCACCCCTCCACTTT. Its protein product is CASSPETTSSYNSPLHF.

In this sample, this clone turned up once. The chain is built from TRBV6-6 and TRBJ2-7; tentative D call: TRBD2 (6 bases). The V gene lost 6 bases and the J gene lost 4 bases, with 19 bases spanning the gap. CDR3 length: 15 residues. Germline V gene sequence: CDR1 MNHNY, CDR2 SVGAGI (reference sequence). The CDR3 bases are TGTGCCAGCAGACGGGAGAGTACCTTATCGTACGAGCAGTACTTC. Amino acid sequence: CASRRESTLSYEQYF.

CDR3 sequence: CASRVFRDRGQETQYF. The CDR3 DNA reads TGCGCCAGCAGGGTGTTTCGGGACAGGGGCCAAGAGACCCAGTACTTC. The gene calls are TRBV5-1 and TRBJ2-5; 10 positions agree with TRBD1. This CDR3 has 16 residues. Germline CDR1 is SGHRS and CDR2 is YFSETQ. Trimming removed 5 bases from V and 1 base from J; junction bases left unmatched: 8.

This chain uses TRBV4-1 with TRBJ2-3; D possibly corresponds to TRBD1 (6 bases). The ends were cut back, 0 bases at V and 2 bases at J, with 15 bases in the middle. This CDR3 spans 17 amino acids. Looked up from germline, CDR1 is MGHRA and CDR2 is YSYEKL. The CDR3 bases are TGCGCCAGCAGCCAAGACAATGGGGGCGGCATCACAGATACGCAGTATTTT. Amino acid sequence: CASSQDNGGGITDTQYF.

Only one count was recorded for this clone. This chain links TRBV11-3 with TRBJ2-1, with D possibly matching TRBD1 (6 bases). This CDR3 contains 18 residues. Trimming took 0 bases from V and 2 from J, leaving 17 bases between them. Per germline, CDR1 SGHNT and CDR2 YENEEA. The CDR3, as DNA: TGTGCCAGCAGCTTAGATAAGGATCAGGGGCCGACCTACAATGAGCAGTTCTTC. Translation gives CASSLDKDQGPTYNEQFF.

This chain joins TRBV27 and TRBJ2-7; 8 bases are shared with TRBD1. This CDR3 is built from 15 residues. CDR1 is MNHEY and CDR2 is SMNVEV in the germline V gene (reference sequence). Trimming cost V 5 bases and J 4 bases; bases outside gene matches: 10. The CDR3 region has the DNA TGTGCCAGCAGTCGCGGGACAGGAGAGGCGTACGAGCAGTACTTC. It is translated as CASSRGTGEAYEQYF.

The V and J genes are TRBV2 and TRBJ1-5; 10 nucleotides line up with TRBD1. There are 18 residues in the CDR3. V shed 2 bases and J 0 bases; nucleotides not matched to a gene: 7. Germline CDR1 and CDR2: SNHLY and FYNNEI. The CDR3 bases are TGTGCCAGCAGTGAAAGACCCCGGGACAGGGGTAGCAATCAGCCCCAGCATTTT. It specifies CASSERPRDRGSNQPQHF.

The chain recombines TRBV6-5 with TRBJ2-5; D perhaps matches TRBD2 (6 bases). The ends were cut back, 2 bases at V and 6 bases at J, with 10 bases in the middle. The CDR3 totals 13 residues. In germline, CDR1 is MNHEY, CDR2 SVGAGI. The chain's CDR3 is CASSYGGGKTQYF. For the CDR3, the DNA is TGTGCCAGCAGTTACGGGGGAGGAAAGACCCAGTACTTC.